This T cell receptor (beta chain) was captured in a study of post-analysis software for immune sequencing data. For the study at large: Relapsing-remitting, secondary progressive and progressive-relapsing courses of multiple sclerosis were included. Broader study findings: Diversity measured as normalized Chao1 was significantly lower in multiple sclerosis patients than in controls. Patients used four to six TRBV segments, including TRBV5-6, TRBV5-1 and TRBV20-1, more often than controls.

This clonotype occurred a few times. Its antigen is unknown. The library was made from cDNA and included unique molecular identifiers. Around 460,000 cDNA molecules came from roughly 1 to 10 million T cells. From the PCR reads, TCRdb called clonotypes with MiXCR, one entry per CDR3 protein. The sample holds almost 700,000 distinct CDR3 sequences, approximately 59% seen once. CDR3 length: 16 residues. Germline lookup yields CDR1 SGHDT and CDR2 YYEEEE. J was trimmed by 3 bases and V by 4 bases; bases with no gene match: 10. This clonotype was sampled from a girl aged 2-10 years with multiple sclerosis. The material sequenced was blood. The chain joins TRBV5-6 to TRBJ2-1, with 7 positions matching TRBD2. The CDR3 sequence: CASSPRTRIIYNEQFF. CDR3 in DNA: TGTGCCAGCAGCCCAAGGACTAGGATAATCTACAATGAGCAGTTCTTC.